One and the same sample provided the 17 T cell receptor beta chains below, sequenced in a study of T-cell memory formation after mild COVID-19. Each CDR3 protein gets one entry after TCRdb re-called the 5' RACE reads with MiXCR. Of about 350,000 distinct CDR3 sequences listed, 12% to 15% are singletons. The source material was PBMCs or a T cell subset sorted from them (not recorded which). The receptors were gathered from a young man who had mild COVID-19 (a few samples of this study predate the infection). Cell type and time point are not known.

CDR3 amino acids: CASRSGDNQPQHF. The DNA of the CDR3 is TGCGCCAGCAGGTCAGGGGATAATCAGCCCCAGCATTTT. V usage is TRBV5-1 and J usage is TRBJ1-5; a possible D gene is TRBD1 (6 bases). The V and J ends lost 5 bases and 4 bases respectively, with 10 bases between them. This CDR3 spans 13 amino acids. CDR1 is SGHRS, CDR2 YFSETQ, per germline.

This clonotype was observed a single time. The germline gene is not matched at one end of the junction; a read error may be the cause. V is TRBV29-1 and J is TRBJ2-6, with D possibly being TRBD1 (5 bases). Germline assignment: CDR1 SQVTM and CDR2 ANQGSEA. This CDR3 is 14 amino acids long. The CDR3 bases are TGCAGCGCCTACGACCCTCCTGGGGCCAACATCCTGACTTTC. It specifies CSAYDPPGANILTF.

The rearrangement links TRBV7-8 to TRBJ1-2; 9 nucleotides line up with TRBD1. The CDR3 runs to 16 residues. The ends lost 3 bases at V and 3 bases at J; junction bases unmatched: 8. Germline V lookup: CDR1 SGHVS, CDR2 FQNEAQ. This chain's CDR3 is CASSFRDRATDYGYTF. The CDR3 nucleotides are TGTGCCAGCAGCTTTCGGGACAGGGCAACTGACTATGGCTACACCTTC.

This clonotype was recorded at least ten times. The chain joins TRBV12-3 or TRBV12-4 to TRBJ2-5; 9 bases match TRBD2. This CDR3 contains 13 residues. After removal of 8 bases from V and 3 bases from J, the junction contained 4 bases not matched to a gene. The CDR3 DNA sequence: TGTGCCAGCGCCGCTAGCGGGGAAGAGACCCAGTACTTC. Protein product: CASAASGEETQYF.

A few counts support this clonotype. The chain combines TRBV27 with TRBJ2-4, with D uncertain. Trimming took 2 bases from V and 5 from J, leaving 10 bases between them. The CDR3 consists of 14 residues. Looked up from germline, CDR1 is MNHEY and CDR2 is SMNVEV (reference sequence). The DNA for the CDR3 is TGTGCCAGCAGTTTAAACCCCTATCAAAACATTCAGTACTTC. Its protein is CASSLNPYQNIQYF.

The chain couples TRBV6-6 to TRBJ1-2; D is perhaps TRBD1 (5 bases). V lost 2 bases and J 8 bases, leaving 18 bases between the germline ends. Germline lookup yields CDR1 MNHNY and CDR2 SVGAGI (reference sequence). This CDR3 is built from 15 residues. In DNA form, the CDR3 reads TGTGCCAGCAGTTACGAGTCCCCCAGGGAAGGGGGCTACACCTTC. It is translated as CASSYESPREGGYTF.

For the CDR3, the DNA is TGTGCCAGCAGCTTAAGACAGTATAGCAATCAGCCCCAGCATTTT. Its protein product is CASSLRQYSNQPQHF. J is TRBJ1-5 and V is TRBV5-6; the D gene is possibly TRBD1 (5 bases). There are 15 residues in the CDR3. The germline CDR1 and CDR2 sequences are SGHDT and YYEEEE. Trimming pared 2 bases from V and 0 bases from J, leaving 9 bases between. Combining the CDR3 with reference TRBV5-6 and TRBJ1-5 gives the whole variable domain DAGVTQSPTHLIKTRGQQVTLRCSPKSGHDTVSWYQQALGQGPQFIFQYYEEEERQRGNFPDRFSGHQFPNYSSELNVNALLLGDSALYLCASSLRQYSNQPQHFGDGTRLSIL.

The V call is TRBV4-1, the J call TRBJ2-1; 7 nucleotides align to TRBD1. CDR1 and CDR2 (germline): MGHRA, YSYEKL. The CDR3 consists of 14 residues. Trimming cost V 3 bases and J 6 bases; bases outside gene matches: 5. The CDR3 is CASSHRDSRNEQFF. CDR3 DNA sequence: TGCGCCAGCAGCCACCGGGACAGTCGCAATGAGCAGTTCTTC.

The V call is TRBV6-4, the J call TRBJ2-1, with D perhaps being TRBD1 or TRBD2 (5 bases each). Germline CDR1 reads MRHNA; CDR2 reads SNTAGT. V lost 0 bases to trimming and J lost 6 bases, with 9 bases between them. This CDR3 contains 14 residues. The CDR3 loop reads CASSDSRDANEQFF. The CDR3 DNA reads as TGTGCCAGCAGTGACTCCCGGGACGCCAATGAGCAGTTCTTC.

Regarding this clonotype: A junction end diverges from the germline sequence, so it may reflect a read error. V gene TRBV12-3 or TRBV12-4 combines with J gene TRBJ1-3; D is uncertain. This CDR3 spans 14 amino acids. The CDR3, as DNA: TGTGCCAGCAGTTTGATGGGTACTGGAGACACCATATATTTT. Translated, it gives CASSLMGTGDTIYF.

This clonotype was counted a few times. The chain carries TRBV20-1 and TRBJ2-3; perhaps TRBD2 as D (6 bases). This CDR3 contains 17 residues. V gave up 4 bases and J gave up 0 bases, with 20 bases separating them. CDR1 is DFQATT and CDR2 is SNEGSKA in the germline V gene (reference sequence). This CDR3 is CSAIGPGSGTSTDTQYF. CDR3 DNA: TGCAGTGCTATTGGCCCCGGGAGCGGTACTAGCACAGATACGCAGTATTTT.

This chain links TRBV20-1 with TRBJ1-5; no clear D gene. The V end was cut by 2 bases, the J end by 4 bases, with 12 bases between. CDR1 and CDR2 from the germline V gene are DFQATT and SNEGSKA (reference sequence). The CDR3 contains 14 residues. CDR3 nucleotide sequence: TGCAGTGCTAGAAACCTCCCAGCGAATCAGCCCCAGCATTTT. As protein: CSARNLPANQPQHF.

This chain links TRBV28 with TRBJ2-2, with D uncertain. The CDR3 has 19 amino acids. V lost 3 bases, J lost 4 bases, and 24 bases lay in between. Germline V gene lookup returns CDR1 MDHEN and CDR2 SYDVKM. Written as DNA, the CDR3 is TGTGCCAGCAGTTTCTATTCCGCCCCTAGTCTTTCGGGCACCGGGGAGCTGTTTTTT. Translating it yields CASSFYSAPSLSGTGELFF.

The chain employs TRBV7-2 and TRBJ1-2, with D possibly TRBD1 on 5 matching bases. Germline-derived CDR1 and CDR2 are SGHTA and FQGNSA. CDR3 length: 14 residues. Trimming shortened V by 2 bases and J by 3 bases, and 10 bases separated the two germline ends. CDR3 nucleotide sequence: TGTGCCAGCAGCTTAAGAGAACAGGACTATGGCTACACCTTC. The encoded protein is CASSLREQDYGYTF.

The chain employs TRBV11-2 and TRBJ2-5, with D hard to call. The V gene's germline CDR1 is SGHAT and CDR2 FQNNGV. This CDR3 comprises 15 residues. Deletions cut 1 base from V and 4 bases from J, with 13 bases between. CDR3 in amino acids: CASSLGAKLRETQYF. In nucleotides, the CDR3 is TGTGCCAGCAGCTTAGGGGCAAAGCTCCGAGAGACCCAGTACTTC. Looking up the rest from reference TRBV11-2 and TRBJ2-5 gives the full variable domain: EAGVAQSPRYKIIEKRQSVAFWCNPISGHATLYWYQQILGQGPKLLIQFQNNGVVDDSQLPKDRFSAERLKGVDSTLKIQPAKLEDSAVYLCASSLGAKLRETQYFGPGTRLLVL.

This clonotype was counted many times. The V and J genes are TRBV5-1 and TRBJ2-3; 8 bases map to TRBD2. After removal of 6 bases from V and 1 base from J, the junction contained 4 bases not matched to a gene. Germline V lookup: CDR1 SGHRS, CDR2 YFSETQ. CDR3 size: 14 residues. CDR3 bases: TGCGCCAGCACCAGCGGGGGCCGCACAGATACGCAGTATTTT. Amino acid sequence: CASTSGGRTDTQYF.

The rearrangement links TRBV5-6 to TRBJ2-3, with D uncertain. The CDR3 has 14 amino acids. Trimming removed 0 bases from V and 6 bases from J, with 11 bases in between. The germline V gene encodes CDR1 SGHDT and CDR2 YYEEEE. This CDR3 is CASSLEVGSDTQYF. For the CDR3, the DNA is TGTGCCAGCAGCTTGGAGGTTGGATCGGATACGCAGTATTTT.